Each of the 2 T cell receptor beta chains below was sequenced from the same sample in a study of sequential checkpoint blockade in melanoma. Some clones are missing from TCRdb's copy, which holds only in-frame ones; the method was immunoSEQ multiplex PCR. The sample carries approximately 23,000 clones, roughly 80% recorded once. The treatment is: randomized to nivolumab then ipilimumab (arm A) or the reverse (arm B). Material: CD8+ T cells sorted from blood (inferred from file names), obtained from a patient given nivolumab and ipilimumab in sequence. The receptors come from a human donor with melanoma.

The chain uses TRBV10-2 and TRBJ2-7; TRBD2 is a possible D gene (7 bases). Germline CDR1 and CDR2: WSHSY and SAAADI. V shed 3 bases and J shed 4 bases, with 13 bases lying between them. CDR3 length: 14 residues. DNA for the CDR3: TGCGCCAGCAGTGAAGGAGGGGGGGCTTACGAGCAGTACTTC. This translates into CASSEGGGAYEQYF.

This rearrangement joins TRBV5-6 to TRBJ2-7; 12 nucleotides line up with TRBD2. V gave up 0 bases and J gave up 3 bases; unmatched junction bases: 4. Germline values: CDR1 SGHDT, CDR2 YYEEEE. The CDR3 is 16 residues long. The CDR3 is CASSLGLAGANYEQYF. The CDR3 nucleotides read TGTGCCAGCAGCTTGGGACTAGCGGGGGCAAACTACGAGCAGTACTTC.